This T cell receptor (beta chain) is from a study of T-cell memory formation after mild COVID-19. The wider study: TCR clustering was largely donor specific. Regarding the study as a whole: Unconfirmed was the SARS-CoV-2 specificity of second-wave clones that peaked on day 37. Detection of some responders pre-infection suggested pre-existing cross-reactive memory T cells participated.

Notes on this clonotype: No antigen is known for it.

Germline CDR1 SGHKS, CDR2 YYEKEE (reference sequence). This CDR3 is built from 17 residues. V was pared by 4 bases and J by 3 bases, with 11 bases of the junction left unmatched. 5'RACE with constant-segment primers built TCRalpha and TCRbeta cDNA libraries with UMIs. TCRdb reprocessed the 5' RACE reads via MiXCR and lists one record per CDR3 protein. This sample yields a few hundred thousand distinct CDR3 sequences, of which approximately 15% are seen a single time; 22% belongs to the top ten. This chain uses TRBV5-5 with TRBJ2-3; 10 nucleotides agree with TRBD1. The sequence derives from a man younger than 35 who had mild COVID-19 (a few samples of this study predate the infection). Cell type and time point are not known. Sample: PBMCs or a T cell subset sorted from them (not recorded which). CDR3 in DNA: TGTGCCAGCAGCGACATAGGGACAGGGGCGGGGACAGATACGCAGTATTTT. It is translated as CASSDIGTGAGTDTQYF.